Sequencing of this TCR beta chain was carried out in a study of T cells expressing NK-cell markers. On the study more broadly: Seropositivity for HCMV was found in seven of the eight sequenced donors, with one seronegative.

Germline V lookup: CDR1 SQVTM, CDR2 ANQGSEA. CDR3 size: 15 residues. One entry per CDR3 protein, without DNA, is what TCRdb gives after re-calling the 5' RACE reads. This sample's clone table lists 500,000 to 700,000 distinct CDR3 sequences. The chain uses TRBV29-1 and TRBJ2-1; TCRdb returns TRBD1, unconfirmable since there is no DNA. The TCR was taken from a man aged 18 to 29 in good health. The sample was blood T cells: a sorted CD56 or NKG2C T cell subset, CD4+ or CD8+ T cells, or bulk PBMC T cells (not recorded which). CDR3 in amino acids: CSVEGPLHRRNEQFF.